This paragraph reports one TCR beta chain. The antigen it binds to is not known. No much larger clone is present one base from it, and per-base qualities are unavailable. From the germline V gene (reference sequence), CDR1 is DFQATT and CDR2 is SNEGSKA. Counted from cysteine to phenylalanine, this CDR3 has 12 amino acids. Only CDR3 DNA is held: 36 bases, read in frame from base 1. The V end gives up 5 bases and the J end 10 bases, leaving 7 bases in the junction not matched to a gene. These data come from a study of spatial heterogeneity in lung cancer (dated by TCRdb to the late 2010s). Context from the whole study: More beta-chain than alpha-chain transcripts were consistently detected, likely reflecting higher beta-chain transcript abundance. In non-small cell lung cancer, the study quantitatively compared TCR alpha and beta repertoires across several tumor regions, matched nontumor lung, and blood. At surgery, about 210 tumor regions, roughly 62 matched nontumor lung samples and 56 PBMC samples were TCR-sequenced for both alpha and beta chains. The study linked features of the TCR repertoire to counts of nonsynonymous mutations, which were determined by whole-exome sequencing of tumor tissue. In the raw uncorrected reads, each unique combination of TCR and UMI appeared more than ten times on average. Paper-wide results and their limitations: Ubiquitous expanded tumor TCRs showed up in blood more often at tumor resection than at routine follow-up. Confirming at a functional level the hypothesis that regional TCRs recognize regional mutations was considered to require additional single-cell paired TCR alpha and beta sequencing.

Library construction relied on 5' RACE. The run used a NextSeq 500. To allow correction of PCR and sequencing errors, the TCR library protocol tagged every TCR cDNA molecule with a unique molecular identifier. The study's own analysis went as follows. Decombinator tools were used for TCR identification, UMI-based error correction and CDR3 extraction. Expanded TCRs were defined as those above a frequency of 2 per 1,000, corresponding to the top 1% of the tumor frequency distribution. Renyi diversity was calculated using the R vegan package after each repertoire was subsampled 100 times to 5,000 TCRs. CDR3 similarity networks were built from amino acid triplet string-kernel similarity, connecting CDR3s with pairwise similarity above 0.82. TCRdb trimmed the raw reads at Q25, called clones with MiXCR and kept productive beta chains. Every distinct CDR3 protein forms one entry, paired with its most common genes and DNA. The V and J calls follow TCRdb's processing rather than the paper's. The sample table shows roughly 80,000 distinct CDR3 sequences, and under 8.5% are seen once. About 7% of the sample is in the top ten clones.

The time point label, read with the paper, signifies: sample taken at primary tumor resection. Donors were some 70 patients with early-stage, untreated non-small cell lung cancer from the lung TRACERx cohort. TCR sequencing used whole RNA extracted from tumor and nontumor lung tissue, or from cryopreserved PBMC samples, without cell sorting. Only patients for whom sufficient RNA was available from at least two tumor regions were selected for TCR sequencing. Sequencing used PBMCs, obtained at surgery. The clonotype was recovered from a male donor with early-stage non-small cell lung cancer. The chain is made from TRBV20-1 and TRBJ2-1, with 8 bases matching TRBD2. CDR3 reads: CSALGVAGEQFF. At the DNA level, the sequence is TGCAGTGCTCTCGGGGTAGCGGGGGAGCAGTTCTTC.